The 30 T cell receptor beta chains reported below all come from one sample, sequenced in a study of T cells in Graves' hyperthyroidism and ophthalmopathy. TCR beta CDR3 regions were amplified from RNA. HTBI primers were used for first-round RT-PCR of the TCR CDR3. TCRdb fed the multiplex PCR reads into MiXCR, producing one record per CDR3 protein. In the table there are 480,000 or so distinct CDR3 sequences, 46% of which are singletons. The sequenced sample consisted of peripheral blood or thyroid tissue (not recorded which). Source of these receptors: an adult woman with Graves' disease, either hyperthyroidism or ophthalmopathy (not recorded which).

This clonotype was found once. This chain connects TRBV10-1 to TRBJ2-1, with D uncertain. V shed 3 bases and J shed 8 bases, with 5 bases lying between them. CDR1 WNHNN and CDR2 SYGVQD come from the germline V gene (reference sequence). The CDR3 is made up of 11 amino acids. The CDR3 DNA is TGCGCCAGCAGTGACGGCTATGAGCAGTTCTTC. Its protein is CASSDGYEQFF.

This chain joins TRBV7-8 and TRBJ1-1, with D possibly matching TRBD1 (6 bases). Per germline, CDR1 SGHVS and CDR2 FQNEAQ. Trimming left V 2 bases short and J 6 bases short, with 13 bases between. The length of the CDR3 is 14 residues. The CDR3 bases are TGTGCCAGCAGCTTACGGGCAGGGGTATCTGAAGCTTTCTTT. Residues: CASSLRAGVSEAFF.

The chain combines TRBV11-1 with TRBJ1-1; no firm D call. Trimming took off 5 bases at V and 7 bases at J, with 14 bases between the two ends. CDR1 is SGHAT, CDR2 FQDESV, per germline (reference sequence). This CDR3 has 13 amino acids. The CDR3 loop is CASSISSNGEAFF. The CDR3 bases are TGTGCCAGCAGCATAAGTAGTAATGGTGAAGCTTTCTTT.

V usage is TRBV15 and J usage is TRBJ1-2; 9 positions match TRBD1. This CDR3 region has 15 residues. Losses at the gene ends were 3 bases for V and 8 bases for J; bases not matched to a gene: 10. The V gene's germline CDR1 is LNHNV and CDR2 YYDKDF (reference sequence). The CDR3, as DNA: TGTGCCACCAGCAGCCCCGGTACAGGGGGCGGCGGCTACACCTTC. It translates to CATSSPGTGGGGYTF.

This rearrangement joins TRBV15 to TRBJ1-6; D is unclear. Germline CDR1 and CDR2: LNHNV and YYDKDF (reference sequence). The length of the CDR3 is 15 residues. V was pared by 0 bases and J by 10 bases, with 13 bases between. CDR3 sequence (DNA): TGTGCCACCAGCAGAGATCAACGGACTGGGTCACCCCTCCACTTT. It translates to CATSRDQRTGSPLHF.

The table lists this clonotype with a few counts. The CDR3 nucleotides read TGCGCCAGCACCAGGGGGGTGAACACTGAAGCTTTCTTT. This encodes CASTRGVNTEAFF. The V gene is TRBV5-1, the J gene TRBJ1-1, with 7 bases identical to TRBD1. V lost 6 bases to trimming and J lost 0 bases; unmatched junction nucleotides: 2. The CDR3 consists of 13 residues. Germline loops: CDR1 SGHRS, CDR2 YFSETQ.

Ten or more counts support this clonotype. The chain carries TRBV5-1 and TRBJ1-6; D unclear. The V gene lost 7 bases and the J gene lost 5 bases, with 22 bases spanning the gap. From germline, CDR1 is SGHRS and CDR2 YFSETQ. The CDR3 length is 17 residues. CDR3: CASGEGGFDRDNSPLHF. CDR3 nucleotide sequence: TGCGCCAGCGGTGAAGGAGGGTTTGACCGGGATAATTCACCCCTCCACTTT.

The sample holds many counts of this clonotype. The rearrangement joins TRBV4-2 to TRBJ1-2, with 7 positions matching TRBD1. Germline assignment: CDR1 LGHNA and CDR2 YNFKEQ. Germline trimming cut 3 bases from V and 4 bases from J; bases unmatched to any gene: 8. This CDR3 spans 15 amino acids. The DNA for the CDR3 is TGTGCCAGCAGCCATGGGACAGTGGGCCTCTATGGCTACACCTTC. Its translation is CASSHGTVGLYGYTF.

With respect to this clonotype: This is likely a read error, given that the CDR3 carries no conserved phenylalanine or tryptophan at its end. The DNA is omitted, as the CDR3 cannot be located on it reliably, and the CDR3 follows TCRdb's listing. This sequence joins TRBV29-1 and TRBJ2-5; the table gives TRBD1 as D, unverified against the DNA. The CDR3 contains 15 residues when both ends are counted. Germline V gene sequence: CDR1 SQVTM, CDR2 ANQGSEA. CDR3 sequence reads: CSVDMTGGRGYTFGS.

The sample holds many counts of this clonotype. The V call is TRBV5-1, the J call TRBJ2-2, with D maybe TRBD2 (5 bases). This CDR3 contains 13 residues. V lost 4 bases to trimming and J lost 1 base, with 5 bases between them. Germline V gene sequence: CDR1 SGHRS, CDR2 YFSETQ. CDR3 sequence: CASSRGNTGELFF. DNA of the CDR3: TGCGCCAGCAGCCGGGGGAACACCGGGGAGCTGTTTTTT.

Note on this clonotype: This sequence may be a read error, since a much larger clone differs from it by one base. The V gene is TRBV4-1, the J gene TRBJ2-5; 9 positions match TRBD2. The CDR3 is 18 residues long. CDR1 and CDR2 (germline): MGHRA, YSYEKL. CDR3 in DNA: TGCGCCAGCAGCCAGGGGCCAGTTGGCGGGAGGGCCAGGGAGACCCAGGACTTC. This sequence encodes CASSQGPVGGRARETQDF.

This clonotype appeared a few times. The rearrangement joins TRBV3-1 to TRBJ2-7; 10 positions match TRBD1. This CDR3 spans 14 amino acids. Germline-derived CDR1 and CDR2 are LGHDT and YNNKEL (reference sequence). J was trimmed by 5 bases and V by 2 bases; bases with no gene match: 3. The DNA for the CDR3 is TGTGCCAGCAGCCAACGGGACAGGGGCAACGAGCAGTACTTC. This codes for CASSQRDRGNEQYF.

A few counts support this clonotype. This chain joins TRBV2 and TRBJ1-4; 10 bases map to TRBD1. The germline gives CDR1 SNHLY, CDR2 FYNNEI. V dropped 7 bases and J dropped 7; count of bases not matched to a gene: 3. CDR3 length equals 13 residues. CDR3 loop: CASNGQGGEKLFF. The CDR3, as DNA: TGTGCCAGCAATGGACAGGGGGGTGAAAAACTGTTTTTT.

This chain links TRBV20-1 with TRBJ1-2; 10 nucleotides line up with TRBD1. Germline assignment: CDR1 DFQATT and CDR2 SNEGSKA (reference sequence). The length of the CDR3 is 15 residues. The trim removed 5 bases at V and 7 bases at J, leaving 13 bases unmatched. The DNA for the CDR3 is TGCAGTGCTTATACCCGTGGACAGGGGGTCTCTGGCTACACCTTC. Protein sequence: CSAYTRGQGVSGYTF.

The chain links TRBV29-1 to TRBJ2-7; D is unclear. Germline CDR1 is SQVTM and CDR2 is ANQGSEA. This CDR3 is 11 amino acids long. V lost 7 bases to trimming and J lost 2 bases, with 9 bases between them. CDR3 sequence: CSATETYEQYF. The DNA of the CDR3 is TGCAGCGCCACGGAAACCTACGAGCAGTACTTC.

The chain couples TRBV13 to TRBJ1-6; unclear D gene. The germline gives CDR1 PRHDT, CDR2 FYEKMQ (reference sequence). The CDR3 loop spans 12 amino acids. V lost 6 bases and J lost 9, with 9 bases in between. The CDR3 is CASSYPSSPLHF. CDR3 DNA: TGTGCCAGCAGTTACCCAAGTTCACCCCTCCACTTT.

The J gene is TRBJ1-5, the V gene TRBV29-1, with D possibly TRBD1 on 5 matching bases. The length of the CDR3 is 15 residues. The germline CDR1 and CDR2 sequences are SQVTM and ANQGSEA. V dropped 1 base and J dropped 1 base, with 11 bases sitting between them. CDR3 sequence reads: CSVEAGGDSNQPQHF. The CDR3 bases are TGCAGCGTTGAAGCCGGGGGAGACAGCAATCAGCCCCAGCATTTT.

This clonotype was seen only once. Germline and junction disagree at one end, which may indicate a read error. The chain combines TRBV10-2 with TRBJ2-7, with 13 bases matching TRBD2. The CDR3 has 20 amino acids. Germline V gene lookup returns CDR1 WSHSY and CDR2 SAAADI. In DNA form, the CDR3 reads TGTGCCAGCAGTCCCTGGACTAGCGGGAGAAGGTCACGGGCCTCCTACGAGCAGTACTTC. This gives the protein CASSPWTSGRRSRASYEQYF.

The rearrangement joins TRBV20-1 to TRBJ1-1; no clear D gene. Germline V gene data show CDR1 as DFQATT and CDR2 as SNEGSKA (reference sequence). The CDR3 is 14 amino acids. Deletions cut 0 bases from V and 5 bases from J, with 13 bases between. The CDR3 sequence is CSARDLGSWTEAFF. The DNA for the CDR3 is TGCAGTGCTAGAGATCTGGGTTCTTGGACTGAAGCTTTCTTT.

The genes are TRBV15 and TRBJ1-2, with TRBD1 matching 7 bases. The germline V gene has CDR1 LNHNV and CDR2 YYDKDF (reference sequence). The CDR3 loop spans 14 amino acids. V lost 4 bases, J lost 6 bases, and 8 bases stayed unmatched. As DNA, the CDR3 is TGTGCCACCAGCACCGAGACAGGGAGTAATGGCTACACCTTC. It specifies CATSTETGSNGYTF.

The CDR3 region has the DNA TGTGCCAGCAGCTTAGGGAGGACGAGCGATCAGCCCCAGCATTTT. Residues: CASSLGRTSDQPQHF. This sequence joins TRBV7-2 and TRBJ1-5, with D uncertain. This CDR3 has 15 residues. Germline CDR1 reads SGHTA; CDR2 reads FQGNSA. The V end was cut by 1 base, the J end by 5 bases, with 12 bases between.

This chain links TRBV5-1 with TRBJ2-2, with D possibly TRBD1 on 5 matching bases. The CDR3 runs 15 residues. Per germline, CDR1 SGHRS and CDR2 YFSETQ. V was cut by 0 bases and J by 4 bases, with 10 bases left in between. The CDR3 sequence is CASSLVRVGTGELFF. The CDR3 DNA reads TGCGCCAGCAGCTTGGTCAGGGTTGGCACCGGGGAGCTGTTTTTT.

This clonotype appeared many times. The chain carries TRBV6-1 and TRBJ2-7; D ambiguous. CDR1 MNHNS and CDR2 SASEGT come from the germline V gene. The V and J ends lost 1 base and 3 bases respectively, with 10 bases between them. The CDR3 consists of 14 residues. The CDR3 spells CASSEEGPNYEQYF. CDR3 sequence (DNA): TGTGCCAGCAGTGAAGAAGGACCAAACTACGAGCAGTACTTC.

V gene TRBV24-1 combines with J gene TRBJ1-5, with 8 bases matching TRBD1. Trimming removed 3 bases from V and 12 bases from J; junction bases left unmatched: 15. The CDR3 has 16 amino acids. Germline values: CDR1 KGHDR, CDR2 SFDVKD. The CDR3 nucleotides read TGTGCCACCAGTGATCCAGAACTCAGGGACAGGACGAGCCAGCATTTT. Protein sequence: CATSDPELRDRTSQHF.

The rearrangement uses TRBV19 and TRBJ1-6; D not certain. The CDR3 has 14 amino acids. From germline, CDR1 is LNHDA and CDR2 SQIVND (reference sequence). Trimming removed 3 bases from V and 1 base from J, with 4 bases in between. CDR3 coding DNA: TGTGCCAGTAGTATCCGATCCTATAATTCACCCCTCCACTTT. Its protein product is CASSIRSYNSPLHF.

The chain recombines TRBV25-1 with TRBJ1-2; possible D gene TRBD1, 6 bases. From germline, CDR1 is MGHDK and CDR2 SYGVNS. V was trimmed by 0 bases and J by 4 bases, leaving 12 bases between them. The CDR3 has 15 residues. In DNA, the CDR3 is TGTGCCAGCAGTGAATATGGGGGGCGGATCTATGGCTACACCTTC. It is translated as CASSEYGGRIYGYTF.

V and J are TRBV5-4 and TRBJ1-4, with 7 bases matching TRBD1. V was pared by 4 bases and J by 7 bases, with 4 bases of the junction left unmatched. CDR3 length: 13 amino acids. Per the germline V gene, CDR1 is SGHNT and CDR2 is YYREEE (reference sequence). The CDR3 DNA sequence: TGTGCCAGCAGCCGCACAGGGGTTGAAAAACTGTTTTTT. This gives the protein CASSRTGVEKLFF.

The CDR3 loop reads CASSTSLIGNEKLFF. CDR3 coding DNA: TGTGCCAGCAGCACCTCGCTCATTGGTAATGAAAAACTGTTTTTT. The V call is TRBV7-2, the J call TRBJ1-4; no reliable D call. With 5 bases removed from V and 4 bases from J, the gap between germline ends came to 14 bases. Germline assignment: CDR1 SGHTA and CDR2 FQGNSA. CDR3 size: 15 residues.

The chain couples TRBV25-1 to TRBJ2-7; 7 nucleotides agree with TRBD2. This CDR3 contains 15 residues. Trimming cost V 0 bases and J 4 bases; bases outside gene matches: 6. The germline CDR1 and CDR2 sequences are MGHDK and SYGVNS. The chain's CDR3 is CASSEYEGGPYEQYF. In nucleotides, the CDR3 is TGTGCCAGCAGTGAATATGAGGGAGGGCCTTACGAGCAGTACTTC.

About this clonotype itself: The junction departs from the called germline gene at one end, perhaps through a read error. J is TRBJ1-2 and V is TRBV10-3, with 7 bases fitting TRBD1. The CDR3 is 13 residues long. Germline values: CDR1 ENHRY, CDR2 SYGVKD. The chain's CDR3 is CASSEGDRNGYTF. The CDR3 nucleotides read TGTGCCAGCAGTGAGGGGGACAGAAATGGCTACACCTTC.